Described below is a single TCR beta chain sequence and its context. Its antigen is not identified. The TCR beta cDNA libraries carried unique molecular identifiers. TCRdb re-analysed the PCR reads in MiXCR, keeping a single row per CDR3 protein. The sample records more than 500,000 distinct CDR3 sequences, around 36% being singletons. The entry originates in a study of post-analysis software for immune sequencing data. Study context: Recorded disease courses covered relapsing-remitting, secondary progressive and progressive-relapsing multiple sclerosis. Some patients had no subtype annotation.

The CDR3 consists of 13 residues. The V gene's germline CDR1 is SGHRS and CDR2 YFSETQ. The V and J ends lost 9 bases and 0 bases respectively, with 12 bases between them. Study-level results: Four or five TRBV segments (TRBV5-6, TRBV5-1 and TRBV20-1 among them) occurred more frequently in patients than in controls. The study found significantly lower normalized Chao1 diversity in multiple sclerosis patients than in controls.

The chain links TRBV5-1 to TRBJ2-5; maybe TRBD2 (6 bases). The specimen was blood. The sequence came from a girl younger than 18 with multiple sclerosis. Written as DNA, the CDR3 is TGCGCCACCGCGACGGGGGACCAAGAGACCCAGTACTTC. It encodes CATATGDQETQYF.